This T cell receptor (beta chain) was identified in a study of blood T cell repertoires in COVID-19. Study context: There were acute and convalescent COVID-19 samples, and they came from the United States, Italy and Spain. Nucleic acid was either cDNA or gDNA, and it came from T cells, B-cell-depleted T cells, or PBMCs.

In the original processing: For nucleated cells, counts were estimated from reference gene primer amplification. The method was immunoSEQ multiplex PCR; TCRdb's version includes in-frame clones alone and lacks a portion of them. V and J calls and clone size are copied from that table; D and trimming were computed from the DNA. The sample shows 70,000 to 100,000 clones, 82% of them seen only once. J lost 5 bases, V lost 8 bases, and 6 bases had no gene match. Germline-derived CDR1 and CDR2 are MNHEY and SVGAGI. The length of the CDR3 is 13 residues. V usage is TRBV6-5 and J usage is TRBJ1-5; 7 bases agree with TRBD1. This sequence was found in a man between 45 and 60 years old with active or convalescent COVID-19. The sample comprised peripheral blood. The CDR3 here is CASLGQVYQPQHF. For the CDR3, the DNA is TGTGCCAGCCTCGGACAGGTCTATCAGCCCCAGCATTTT.